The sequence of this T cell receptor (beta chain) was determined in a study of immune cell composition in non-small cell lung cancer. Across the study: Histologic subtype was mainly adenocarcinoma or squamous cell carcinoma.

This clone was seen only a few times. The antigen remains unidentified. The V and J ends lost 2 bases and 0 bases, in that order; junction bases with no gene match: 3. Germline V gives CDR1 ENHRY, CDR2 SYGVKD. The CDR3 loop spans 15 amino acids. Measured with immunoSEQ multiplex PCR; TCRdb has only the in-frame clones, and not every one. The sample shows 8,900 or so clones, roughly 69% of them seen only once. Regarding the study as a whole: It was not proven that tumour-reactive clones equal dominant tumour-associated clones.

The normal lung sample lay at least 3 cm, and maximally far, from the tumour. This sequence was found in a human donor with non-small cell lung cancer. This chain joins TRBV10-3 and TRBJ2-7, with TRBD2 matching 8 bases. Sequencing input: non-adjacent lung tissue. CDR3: CAISEGSGASYEQYF. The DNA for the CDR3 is TGTGCCATCAGTGAGGGTAGCGGGGCCTCCTACGAGCAGTACTTC.